The 17 T cell receptor beta chains reported below all come from one sample, sequenced in a study of blood T cell repertoires in COVID-19. Only in-frame clones appear in the TCRdb table, and some are missing; sequencing was by immunoSEQ multiplex PCR. The sample has a few hundred thousand clones, approximately 84% seen once. Sequencing used PBMCs or T cells enriched from blood (not recorded which). These receptors were obtained from a woman in her 50s who had been exposed to COVID-19.

V and J are TRBV4-1 and TRBJ2-1; 12 nucleotides match TRBD1. Germline V lookup: CDR1 MGHRA, CDR2 YSYEKL. Germline trimming cut 2 bases from V and 2 bases from J; bases unmatched to any gene: 4. The CDR3 has 17 residues. The CDR3 protein is CASSQSGQGATYNEQFF. The CDR3 bases are TGCGCCAGCAGCCAATCGGGACAGGGGGCGACCTACAATGAGCAGTTCTTC.

This chain connects TRBV6-5 to TRBJ2-3, with TRBD2 matching 8 bases. The V gene's germline CDR1 is MNHEY and CDR2 SVGAGI. Unmatched junction bases numbered 11, after V lost 6 bases and J lost 6 bases. The CDR3 consists of 15 residues. CDR3 amino acids: CASRTSGGPRDTQYF. Here the CDR3 DNA reads TGTGCCAGCAGGACGTCGGGGGGGCCGAGGGATACGCAGTATTTT.

The chain couples TRBV10-3 to TRBJ2-6, with D possibly being TRBD2 (7 bases). V was trimmed by 7 bases and J by 4 bases, leaving 11 bases between them. This CDR3 has 14 residues. Germline V gives CDR1 ENHRY, CDR2 SYGVKD. CDR3: CAIKGGKGANVLTF. CDR3 nucleotide sequence: TGTGCCATCAAGGGGGGGAAGGGGGCCAACGTCCTGACTTTC.

CDR3 bases: TGTGCCACCGGGGGTTTGAACACTGAAGCTTTCTTT. This sequence encodes CATGGLNTEAFF. This chain links TRBV12-3 or TRBV12-4 with TRBJ1-1, with D perhaps matching TRBD1 (5 bases). The V gene lost 10 bases and the J gene lost 0 bases, with 9 bases spanning the gap. This CDR3 is 12 amino acids long.

J is TRBJ1-1 and V is TRBV28, with D possibly matching TRBD1 (6 bases). The CDR3 has 14 amino acids. Per germline, CDR1 MDHEN and CDR2 SYDVKM. V was cut by 8 bases and J by 4 bases, with 17 bases left in between. CDR3 in amino acids: CASGSYRESTEAFF. CDR3 nucleotide sequence: TGTGCCAGCGGGTCATACAGGGAAAGCACTGAAGCTTTCTTT.

J is TRBJ1-1 and V is TRBV29-1, with 8 bases lining up with TRBD1. This CDR3 is 11 amino acids long. Germline CDR1 is SQVTM and CDR2 is ANQGSEA. CDR3 bases: TGCGGGAGCACAGGGGGGACTGAAGCTTTCTTT. Its translation: CGSTGGTEAFF.

The V and J genes are TRBV30 and TRBJ1-6; 12 bases line up with TRBD1. Germline CDR1 reads GTSNPN; CDR2 reads SVGIG (reference sequence). The V gene end was trimmed by 3 bases and the J gene end by 9 bases; junction bases not matched to a gene: 6. The CDR3 loop spans 15 amino acids. The CDR3 DNA follows: TGTGCCTGGAGCACGACGGGACAGGGGGCTTCACCCCTCCACTTT. It yields the protein CAWSTTGQGASPLHF. The full variable domain, completed using reference TRBV30 and TRBJ1-6, is SQTIHQWPATLVQPVGSPLSLECTVEGTSNPNLYWYRQAAGRGLQLLFYSVGIGQISSEVPQNLSASRPQDRQFILSSKKLLLSDSGFYLCAWSTTGQGASPLHFGNGTRLTVT.

The chain uses TRBV10-3 and TRBJ1-1; D might be TRBD1 (5 bases). The CDR3 extends over 12 amino acids. V was trimmed by 7 bases and J by 4 bases, leaving 10 bases between them. The V gene's germline CDR1 is ENHRY and CDR2 SYGVKD. CDR3 sequence reads: CAITQGGTEAFF. DNA for the CDR3: TGTGCCATCACTCAGGGAGGCACTGAAGCTTTCTTT.

The J gene is TRBJ2-3, the V gene TRBV9; TRBD2 aligns across 10 bases. The junction had 12 bases not matched to a gene; V was cut back by 1 base and J by 1 base. Germline CDR1 is SGDLS and CDR2 is YYNGEE. The CDR3 sequence is 19 residues long. CDR3 in DNA: TGTGCCAGCAGCGTATCTGGACTAGCGGTGCTAGGGGGCACAGATACGCAGTATTTT. Residues: CASSVSGLAVLGGTDTQYF.

The CDR3 DNA follows: TGCGCCAGCAGCTTCCGGACAGGGGTCTCCTACAATGAGCAGTTCTTC. This translates into CASSFRTGVSYNEQFF. The rearrangement links TRBV5-1 to TRBJ2-1; 9 bases are shared with TRBD1. This CDR3 contains 16 residues. CDR1 is SGHRS and CDR2 is YFSETQ in the germline V gene. V lost 2 bases, J lost 0 bases, and 3 bases stayed unmatched.

The rearrangement links TRBV2 to TRBJ2-7; the D gene is possibly TRBD1 (5 bases). This CDR3 has 13 amino acids. CDR1 is SNHLY and CDR2 is FYNNEI in the germline V gene. Trimming took off 10 bases at V and 6 bases at J, with 19 bases between the two ends. The CDR3 spells CAISKSQGTEQYF. The DNA for the CDR3 is TGTGCCATTTCGAAAAGTCAGGGTACCGAGCAGTACTTC.

The chain recombines TRBV28 with TRBJ1-6; D unresolved. V was cut by 1 base and J by 0 bases, with 13 bases left in between. The CDR3 consists of 18 residues. From germline, CDR1 is MDHEN and CDR2 SYDVKM. Written as DNA, the CDR3 is TGTGCCAGCAGTTTATTAAGGACGGGAAGCTCCTATAATTCACCCCTCCACTTT. Translated, it gives CASSLLRTGSSYNSPLHF.

The chain recombines TRBV27 with TRBJ1-1; 9 nucleotides align to TRBD1. The CDR3 contains 14 residues. Germline V gene data show CDR1 as MNHEY and CDR2 as SMNVEV (reference sequence). V lost 4 bases, J lost 7 bases, and 7 bases stayed unmatched. CDR3 protein: CASSWTGARGEAFF. As DNA, the CDR3 is TGTGCCAGCAGTTGGACAGGGGCTAGGGGTGAAGCTTTCTTT.

The CDR3 protein is CASSSGTGGYEQYF. Written as DNA, the CDR3 is TGTGCCAGCAGTTCGGGGACAGGGGGCTACGAGCAGTACTTC. V is TRBV27 and J is TRBJ2-7, with 11 bases aligning to TRBD1. Trimming removed 4 bases from V and 3 bases from J; junction bases left unmatched: 2. This CDR3 region has 14 residues. Germline CDR1 is MNHEY and CDR2 is SMNVEV (reference sequence).

This clone was observed a single time. V is TRBV2 and J is TRBJ1-4, with TRBD1 matching over 9 bases. The CDR3 is made up of 17 amino acids. Germline V gives CDR1 SNHLY, CDR2 FYNNEI. V lost 4 bases and J lost 6; bases outside the gene matches: 12. In nucleotides, the CDR3 is TGTGCCAGCAGTGTCCCGGGACAGGGACGGAGGGATGAAAAACTGTTTTTT. Residues: CASSVPGQGRRDEKLFF.

This rearrangement joins TRBV4-3 to TRBJ2-1; D unclear. Germline V gene sequence: CDR1 LGHNA, CDR2 YSLEER. CDR3 length equals 17 residues. Trimming removed 4 bases at V and 0 bases at J, with 16 bases between. The CDR3 loop reads CASSLVRSRSSYNEQFF. CDR3 nucleotides: TGCGCCAGCAGCCTAGTTCGTAGCCGAAGCTCCTACAATGAGCAGTTCTTC.

Only a few counts were recorded for this clone. The sample has other DNA sequences that encode this CDR3 too. This chain uses TRBV2 with TRBJ1-2, with 9 bases that match TRBD1. After removal of 6 bases from V and 7 bases from J, the junction contained 0 bases not matched to a gene. The V gene's germline CDR1 is SNHLY and CDR2 FYNNEI. The length of the CDR3 is 11 residues. CDR3 in amino acids: CASRTGGGYTF. The CDR3 region has the DNA TGTGCCAGCAGGACAGGGGGTGGCTACACCTTC.